The rows below give T cell receptor beta chains drawn from one sample of a study of vaccination effects on CD4 cells after COVID-19. Measured with immunoSEQ multiplex PCR; TCRdb has only the in-frame clones, and not every one. The table records 70,000 or so clones, around 70% of them present only once. Their antigen targets remain unknown. The source material was CD4+ T cells from PBMCs cultured with HIV peptides, sampled before COVID-19 vaccination. The receptors come from a human donor who had a prior SARS-CoV-2 infection. Each CDR3 is given with its conserved first and last residue. The D gene is left open where the match is weak. A row's size may be missing; if present it is once, few, many or a size class.

V gene	D gene	clone size	J gene	CDR3 length	CDR3 protein	CDR3 DNA
TRBV5-1	TRBD1	NA	TRBJ2-1	18	CASSAGTGPQSSYNEQFF	TGCGCCAGCAGCGCCGGGACAGGGCCCCAAAGCTCCTACAATGAGCAGTTCTTC
TRBV7-2	NA	NA	TRBJ2-4	13	CASSLDPEYVQYF	TGTGCCAGCAGCCTAGACCCAGAGTACGTACAGTACTTC
TRBV5-4	TRBD1	NA	TRBJ2-2	17	CASSPRPGQGVGGELFF	TGTGCCAGCAGCCCACGACCGGGACAGGGGGTGGGCGGGGAGCTGTTTTTT
TRBV19	TRBD1	NA	TRBJ1-5	17	CASSIGGGGYSNQPQHF	TGTGCCAGTAGTATAGGGGGAGGGGGCTATAGCAATCAGCCCCAGCATTTT
TRBV5-1	NA	NA	TRBJ2-7	15	CASSLPQAGSYEQYF	TGCGCCAGCAGCTTGCCACAGGCCGGCTCCTACGAGCAGTACTTC
TRBV3-1/TRBV3-2	TRBD2	NA	TRBJ2-3	19	CASSQQLRQSGGGTDTQYF	TGTGCCAGCAGCCAACAGCTTAGGCAGAGCGGGGGGGGCACAGATACGCAGTATTTT
TRBV5-1	NA	few	TRBJ1-5	13	CASSLGGDQPQHF	TGCGCCAGCAGCTTGGGTGGGGATCAGCCCCAGCATTTT
TRBV5-4	NA	few	TRBJ2-2	14	CASSSPAGTGELFF	TGTGCCAGCAGCTCCCCGGCAGGGACCGGGGAGCTGTTTTTT
TRBV18	NA	NA	TRBJ1-6	12	CASSLPPSPLHF	TGTGCCAGCTCACTACCCCCCTCACCCCTCCACTTT
TRBV15	TRBD1	NA	TRBJ2-4	16	CATSRGDRETKNIQYF	TGTGCCACCAGCAGGGGAGACAGGGAGACCAAAAACATTCAGTACTTC
TRBV2	NA	few	TRBJ2-5	14	CASSSSRGAGTQYF	TGTGCCAGCAGTTCAAGTAGAGGGGCGGGGACCCAGTACTTC
TRBV4-1	TRBD2	few	TRBJ2-3	17	CASSRGGLAGLTDTQYF	TGCGCCAGCAGCCGAGGGGGACTAGCGGGTCTCACAGATACGCAGTATTTT
TRBV5-8	NA	NA	TRBJ2-3	16	CASSLGRGTSTDTQYF	TGTGCCAGCAGCTTGGGGCGCGGGACTAGCACAGATACGCAGTATTTT
TRBV7-3	TRBD2	NA	TRBJ2-7	13	CASSLGLGYEQYF	TGTGCCAGCAGCTTAGGACTAGGCTACGAGCAGTACTTC
TRBV11-2	TRBD1	few	TRBJ1-2	19	CASSFLPHTAGQGSGGYTF	TGTGCCAGCAGCTTTTTGCCCCACACCGCGGGACAGGGAAGCGGTGGCTACACCTTC
TRBV9	NA	NA	TRBJ2-5	13	CASSARVQETQYF	TGTGCCAGCAGCGCGCGGGTCCAAGAGACCCAGTACTTC
TRBV21-1	NA	NA	TRBJ2-7	23	CASSAIPNHGWDRDQLTYYEQYF	TGTGCCAGCAGCGCTATCCCCAACCACGGGTGGGACAGGGACCAACTTACGTACTACGAGCAGTACTTC
TRBV19	NA	NA	TRBJ1-3	15	CASSIDPARGNTIYF	TGTGCCAGTAGTATAGATCCGGCAAGAGGAAACACCATATATTTT
TRBV11-3	TRBD2	few	TRBJ2-1	16	CASSLGETSGFGEQFF	TGTGCCAGCAGCTTAGGTGAGACTAGCGGGTTCGGTGAGCAGTTCTTC
TRBV6-5	NA	few	TRBJ2-5	15	CASSYSGTKQETQYF	TGTGCCAGCAGTTACTCAGGGACAAAACAAGAGACCCAGTACTTC
TRBV5-6	NA	NA	TRBJ2-1	12	CASSSAWGEQFF	TGTGCCAGCAGCTCCGCCTGGGGTGAGCAGTTCTTC
TRBV5-1	NA	NA	TRBJ1-6	15	CASSLGPRGNSPLHF	TGCGCCAGCAGCTTGGGGCCTCGGGGAAATTCACCCCTCCACTTT